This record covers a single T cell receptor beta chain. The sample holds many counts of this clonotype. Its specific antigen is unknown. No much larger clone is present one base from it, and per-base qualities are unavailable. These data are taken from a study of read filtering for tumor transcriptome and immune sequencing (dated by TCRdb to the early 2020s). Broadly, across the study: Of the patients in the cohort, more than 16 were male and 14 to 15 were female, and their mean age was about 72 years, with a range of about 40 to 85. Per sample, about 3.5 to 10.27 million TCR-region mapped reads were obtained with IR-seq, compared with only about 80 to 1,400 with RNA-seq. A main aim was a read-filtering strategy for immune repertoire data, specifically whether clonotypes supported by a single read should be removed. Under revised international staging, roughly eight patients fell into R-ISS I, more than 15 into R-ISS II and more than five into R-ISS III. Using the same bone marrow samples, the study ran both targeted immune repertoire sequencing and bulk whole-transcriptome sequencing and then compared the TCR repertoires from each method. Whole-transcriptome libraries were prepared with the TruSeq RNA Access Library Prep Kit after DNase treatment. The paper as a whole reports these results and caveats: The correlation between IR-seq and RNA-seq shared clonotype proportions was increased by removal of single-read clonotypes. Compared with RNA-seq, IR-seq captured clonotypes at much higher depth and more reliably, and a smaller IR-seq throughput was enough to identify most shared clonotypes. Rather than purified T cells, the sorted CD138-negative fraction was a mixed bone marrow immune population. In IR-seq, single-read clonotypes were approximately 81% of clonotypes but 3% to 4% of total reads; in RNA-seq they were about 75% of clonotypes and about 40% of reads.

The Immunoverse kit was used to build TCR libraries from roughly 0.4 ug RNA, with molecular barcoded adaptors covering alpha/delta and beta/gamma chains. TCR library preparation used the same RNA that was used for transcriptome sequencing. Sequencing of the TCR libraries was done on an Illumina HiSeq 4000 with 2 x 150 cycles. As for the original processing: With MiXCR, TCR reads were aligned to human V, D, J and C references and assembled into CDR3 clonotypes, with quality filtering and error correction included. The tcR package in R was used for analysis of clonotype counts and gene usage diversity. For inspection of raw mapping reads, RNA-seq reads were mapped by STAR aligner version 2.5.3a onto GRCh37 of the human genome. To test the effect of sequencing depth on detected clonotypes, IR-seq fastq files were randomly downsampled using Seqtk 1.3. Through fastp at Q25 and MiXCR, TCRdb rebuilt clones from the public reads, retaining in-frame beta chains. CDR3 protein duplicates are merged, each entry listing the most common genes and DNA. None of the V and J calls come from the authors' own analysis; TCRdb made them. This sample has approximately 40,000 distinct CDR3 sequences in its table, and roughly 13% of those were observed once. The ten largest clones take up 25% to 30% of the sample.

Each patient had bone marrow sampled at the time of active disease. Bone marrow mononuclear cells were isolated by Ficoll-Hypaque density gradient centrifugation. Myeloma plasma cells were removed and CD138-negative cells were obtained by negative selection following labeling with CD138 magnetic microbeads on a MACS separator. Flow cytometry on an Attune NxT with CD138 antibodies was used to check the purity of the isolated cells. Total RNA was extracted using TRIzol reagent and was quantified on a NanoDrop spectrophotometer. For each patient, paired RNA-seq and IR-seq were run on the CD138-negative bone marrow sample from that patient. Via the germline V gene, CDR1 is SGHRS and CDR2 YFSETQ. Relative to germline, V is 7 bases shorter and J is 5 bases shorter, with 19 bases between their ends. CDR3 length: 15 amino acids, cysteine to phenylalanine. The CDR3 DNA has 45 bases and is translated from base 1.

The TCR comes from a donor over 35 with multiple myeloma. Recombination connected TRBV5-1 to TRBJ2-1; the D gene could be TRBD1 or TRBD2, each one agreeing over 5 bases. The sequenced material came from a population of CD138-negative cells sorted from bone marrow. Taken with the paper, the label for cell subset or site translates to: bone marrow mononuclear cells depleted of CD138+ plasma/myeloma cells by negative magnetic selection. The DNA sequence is TGCGCCAGCTACGACCCAGGGACGCGGAACAATGAGCAGTTCTTC. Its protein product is CASYDPGTRNNEQFF.